This entry lists 13 T cell receptor beta chains sequenced from one sample in a study of naive and memory T cell subsets (dated by TCRdb to the late 2010s). The receptor library was made with UMI-ligation and nested PCR. Sequencing took place on an Illumina MiSeq. An equimolar mix of two oligonucleotides covering both TRBC1 and TRBC2 was used as the beta constant-region primer. The ligated cDNA went through four rounds of PCR with nested alpha and beta constant-region primers together with the SP2 primer. TCRdb passed the public sequencing reads through fastp at Q25 and MiXCR, retaining productive beta sequences. Duplicate CDR3 protein sequences are folded into a single record with the most common DNA and genes. In this sample the table shows approximately 29,000 distinct CDR3 sequences, around a sixth of which occur a single time. The ten largest clones add up to 3% to 3.5% of the sample. Sequences were obtained from effector memory CD4+ T cells from blood. This sample's cell subset or site label indicates: effector memory, CD45RA- CD27-. The receptors were sampled from a human donor in good health.

This chain connects TRBV9 to TRBJ2-7; 14 nucleotides align to TRBD2. With 4 bases clipped from V and 6 bases from J, the junction kept 6 bases outside the gene matches. Germline V gene lookup returns CDR1 SGDLS and CDR2 YYNGEE. The CDR3 is 15 amino acids. As DNA, the CDR3 is TGTGCCAGCAGCCCTGGGACTAGCGGGAGAGGCGAGCAGTACTTC. It specifies CASSPGTSGRGEQYF.

This clonotype rates as medium-sized. The rearrangement joins TRBV28 to TRBJ2-7; TRBD1 aligns across 7 bases. The V and J ends lost 9 bases and 0 bases, in that order; junction bases with no gene match: 14. CDR3 length: 16 residues. Looked up from germline, CDR1 is MDHEN and CDR2 is SYDVKM. CDR3 sequence (DNA): TGTGCCAGTTCACCAAACAGGGGATGGAGCTCCTACGAGCAGTACTTC. Protein sequence: CASSPNRGWSSYEQYF.

V and J are TRBV7-6 and TRBJ2-3, with TRBD2 matching 9 bases. The CDR3 runs 16 residues. Germline V gene lookup returns CDR1 SGHVS and CDR2 FNYEAQ. V lost 5 bases to trimming and J lost 4 bases; unmatched junction nucleotides: 10. The CDR3 spells CASSPQTSGLADTQYF. The CDR3 DNA follows: TGTGCCAGCAGCCCGCAGACTAGCGGATTGGCAGATACGCAGTATTTT.

This clonotype appeared a single time. The chain couples TRBV18 to TRBJ2-3; D remains unclear. The germline V gene has CDR1 KGHSH and CDR2 LQKENI. V lost 0 bases and J lost 3, with 10 bases in between. There are 15 residues in the CDR3. CDR3 loop: CASSPPGARTDTQYF. In DNA, the CDR3 is TGTGCCAGCTCACCACCGGGTGCGCGGACAGATACGCAGTATTTT.

In this sample, this clonotype turned up a few times. The chain combines TRBV19 with TRBJ2-3; D possibly corresponds to TRBD2 (5 bases). Trimming shortened V by 7 bases and J by 2 bases, and 13 bases separated the two germline ends. This CDR3 is built from 14 residues. Per the germline V gene, CDR1 is LNHDA and CDR2 is SQIVND (reference sequence). CDR3 protein: CASKSLAVTDTQYF. In DNA, the CDR3 is TGTGCCAGTAAGAGTCTAGCCGTCACAGATACGCAGTATTTT.

This clonotype occurred many times. The chain joins TRBV29-1 to TRBJ1-1, with D maybe TRBD1 (5 bases). The CDR3 totals 12 residues. Trimming stripped 6 bases from V and 0 bases from J, with 8 bases between. Germline V gene lookup returns CDR1 SQVTM and CDR2 ANQGSEA. CDR3 sequence (DNA): TGCAGCGTCTTGACAGTGAACACTGAAGCTTTCTTT. It translates to CSVLTVNTEAFF.

This clonotype was counted a few times. The chain links TRBV28 to TRBJ1-5; 7 nucleotides line up with TRBD1. With V trimmed by 7 bases and J by 1 base, 4 bases remained unmatched. CDR1 is MDHEN and CDR2 is SYDVKM in the germline V gene. CDR3 length: 14 residues. The CDR3 is CASTQGGSNQPQHF. CDR3 bases: TGTGCCAGCACCCAGGGGGGGAGCAATCAGCCCCAGCATTTT.

Only a few counts were recorded for this clonotype. This chain connects TRBV12-3 or TRBV12-4 to TRBJ2-2; D remains unclear. The CDR3 extends over 15 amino acids. Between the trimmed V and J ends, which lost 6 bases and 4 bases, there was a span of 15 bases. The CDR3 nucleotides are TGTGCCAGCAGCATCAATCCGCAGGCCACCGGGGAGCTGTTTTTT. Its protein product is CASSINPQATGELFF.

For the CDR3, the DNA is TGTGCCAGCAGCCAACACAGCCAGAATGAAAAACTGTTTTTT. Amino acid sequence: CASSQHSQNEKLFF. The chain links TRBV3-1 to TRBJ1-4; D is undetermined. CDR1 LGHDT and CDR2 YNNKEL come from the germline V gene (reference sequence). V shed 2 bases and J shed 5 bases, with 9 bases lying between them. The CDR3 is made up of 14 amino acids.

This clonotype was seen at least ten times. V usage is TRBV12-3 or TRBV12-4 and J usage is TRBJ1-1; the match to TRBD1 covers 8 bases. The junction had 12 bases not matched to a gene; V was cut back by 7 bases and J by 8 bases. There are 14 residues in the CDR3. CDR3 in amino acids: CASTLGQGGGEAFF. CDR3 nucleotide sequence: TGTGCCAGCACCCTCGGACAGGGAGGGGGAGAAGCTTTCTTT.

This clonotype was seen repeatedly, ten times or more. J is TRBJ2-5 and V is TRBV18; 7 bases fit TRBD2. V was clipped by 3 bases and J by 4 bases; unmatched bases: 5. Germline V gene lookup returns CDR1 KGHSH and CDR2 LQKENI. There are 14 residues in the CDR3. CDR3 nucleotide sequence: TGTGCCAGCTCACCCGGGACTACGAGAGAGACCCAGTACTTC. It encodes CASSPGTTRETQYF.

This clonotype has just a few counts. V is TRBV28 and J is TRBJ1-1; no definite D call. Per germline, CDR1 MDHEN and CDR2 SYDVKM. The germline V and J ends were trimmed by 3 bases and 1 base, with 15 bases remaining between them. The CDR3 is 16 amino acids. CDR3 DNA: TGTGCCAGCAGTTTCCTCCTGGTAGGGAGGAACACTGAAGCTTTCTTT. The encoded protein is CASSFLLVGRNTEAFF.

CDR3 bases: TGTGCCAGCAGTCTCGACAGGACGGTCGCCTATGGCTACACCTTC. Amino acid sequence: CASSLDRTVAYGYTF. The V and J genes are TRBV2 and TRBJ1-2; TRBD1 might be the D (6 bases). Germline V gene lookup returns CDR1 SNHLY and CDR2 FYNNEI. The CDR3 runs 15 residues. V dropped 5 bases and J dropped 4 bases, with 17 bases sitting between them.